What follows is one T cell receptor (beta chain) and its context. The antigen this receptor binds is unknown. No much larger clonotype is one base removed from it; base qualities were not supplied. The record originates from a study of blood T cell repertoires in COVID-19 (dated by TCRdb to 2019 to 2021). About the study as a whole: For ImmuneRACE Cohort 3, a participant was defined as recovered based on two consecutive negative NP/OP PCR tests, clearance by a healthcare professional, or resolution of symptoms. Collaborator samples came from the United States, Italy and Spain and covered acute and convalescent phases of COVID-19. The samples were drawn from the first 160 participants of the ongoing ImmuneRACE study and from roughly 1,300 subjects provided by 6 global collaborators. Sample metadata almost always included a de-identified subject ID, COVID-19 status, age in years and sex. HLA class I and class II types, where available, came from metadata supplied by the sample provider rather than from assay-based typing. The repertoires were released in a freely available public database meant as a resource for research on the immune response to SARS-CoV-2. Deeply sampled blood TCRbeta repertoires from subjects exposed to, actively infected with, or recovered from COVID-19 were included in the dataset. The prospective study material was composed of cDNA or gDNA derived from T cells, B-cell-depleted T cells, or PBMCs. Study-level results and caveats: How much clinical and demographic metadata was included differed by source and by participant, and the metadata was provided uncurated.

Participants in the prospective study were enrolled through a virtual design, were aged roughly 18 to 90 years, and lived in approximately 25 United States geographic areas. To assign participants to cohorts, the prospective study relied on clinical history that participants themselves reported in a screening survey and a study questionnaire. In the prospective study, mobile phlebotomists collected whole blood, serum and a nasopharyngeal or oropharyngeal swab from each participant. Prospective study participants could optionally give additional blood draws and questionnaires over a 2-month period. Before DNA extraction, prospective study blood samples were shipped either frozen or at room temperature. V is reduced by 1 base and J by 7 bases, leaving a spacing of 5 bases between them. The CDR3 goes from the cysteine to the phenylalanine over 13 residues. CDR3 DNA only is kept here, 39 bases in frame from base 1.

The immunoSEQ Assay, a bias-controlled multiplex PCR, was used to amplify TCRbeta CDR3 regions from genomic DNA. Under the source paper's analysis protocol: The number of nucleated cells in each sample was estimated by amplification of reference gene primers within the assay. Sequence reads were collapsed and filtered to measure the absolute abundance of every unique TCRbeta CDR3 rearrangement. For each sample, productive Simpson clonality was calculated as the square root of Simpson's diversity index over productive rearrangements. The table was pulled from immuneACCESS by TCRdb, which kept in-frame rearrangements only. Such tables lose some clones; where checked, under half of the loss comes from unresolved V genes, and the rest has no known cause. The DNA was the basis for D and trimming; V, J and clone size are from that table. The table for this sample lists fewer than 200,000 clones; approximately 79% of them were counted only once. Roughly 20% of the sample is taken by the ten largest.

Input material: PBMCs or T cells enriched from blood (not recorded which). Recombination connected TRBV12-3 or TRBV12-4 to TRBJ1-6; the D gene is perhaps TRBD1, on 5 matching bases. The clonotype comes from a woman in her sixties or seventies in a cohort exposed to, infected with or recovered from COVID-19 (not recorded which). In nucleotide form, the sequence is TGTGCCAGCAGTTTAGGACAGAATTCACCCCTCCACTTT. Its protein reads: CASSLGQNSPLHF.